Listed below are T cell receptor beta chains from one sample, sequenced in a study of control samples from healthy donors and cancer patients. Using immunoSEQ multiplex PCR, the repertoire was profiled, and TCRdb retains in-frame clones only, with some absent. Of about 130,000 clones listed, about nine tenths were seen once; the top ten hold around 2.3%. Input material: blood. Receptors originate from a man between 35 and 55 years old in good health. Both conserved end residues are part of each CDR3. The D gene is left open where the match is weak. Only part of the rows carry a size: once, few, many, or a class if the clone is expanded.

j_call	v_call	clone_size	d_call	cdr3_nt	cdr3_aa
TRBJ2-6	TRBV2	-	-	TGTGCCAGCACCGGGGGGCAGGGGGGCGCCGGGGCCAACGTCCTGACTTTC	CASTGGQGGAGANVLTF
TRBJ2-2	TRBV9	-	-	TGTGCCAGCAGCGTACCGGGCGGGGAGCTGTTTTTT	CASSVPGGELFF
TRBJ2-1	TRBV21-1	-	-	TGTGCCAGCAGCAACTCGGAGAGGTCCTACAATGAGCAGTTCTTC	CASSNSERSYNEQFF
TRBJ1-2	TRBV9	-	-	TGTGCCAGCAGCGTAGGGGGGGTCGGATATGGCTACACCTTC	CASSVGGVGYGYTF
TRBJ1-3	TRBV10-2	-	-	TGCGCCAGCAGTCTTAAAGGGACCGCGCCGCCGGACTCTGGAAACACCATATATTTT	CASSLKGTAPPDSGNTIYF
TRBJ2-7	TRBV7-7	-	-	TGTGCTAGCAGCTTAGGGGCCTCCTACGAGCAGTACTTC	CASSLGASYEQYF
TRBJ2-5	TRBV11-2	-	TRBD2	TGTGCCAGCAGCTTAGTCGCATTTGCCACTAGCGGGGGGGCGGAGACCCAGTACTTC	CASSLVAFATSGGAETQYF
TRBJ2-5	TRBV24-1	-	-	TGTGCCACCAGTGAGTCGACGGGGAGGGAGACCCAGTACTTC	CATSESTGRETQYF
TRBJ1-4	TRBV4-1	-	-	TGCGCCAGCAGCCAAGCCGCGGGGACCGCAACTAATGAAAAACTGTTTTTT	CASSQAAGTATNEKLFF
TRBJ1-4	TRBV30	-	-	TGTGCCTGGAGTAGGAGTAATGAAAAACTGTTTTTT	CAWSRSNEKLFF
TRBJ2-4	TRBV15	-	-	TGTGCCACCAGCAGAGATCGGAGCGGCAGATACGACATTCAGTACTTC	CATSRDRSGRYDIQYF
TRBJ2-3	TRBV19	-	-	TGTGCCAGTAGTCCCCTCACCGGGTCCGGCGTCGCAGATACGCAGTATTTT	CASSPLTGSGVADTQYF
TRBJ1-1	TRBV4-2	-	-	TGTGCCAGCAGCCGGGGCAGCATGAACACTGAAGCTTTCTTT	CASSRGSMNTEAFF
TRBJ2-1	TRBV3-1/TRBV3-2	-	-	TGTGCCAGCAGCCAGCCGGGACTGGGTAACAATGAGCAGTTCTTC	CASSQPGLGNNEQFF
TRBJ2-3	TRBV10-2	-	TRBD2	TGCGCCAGCAGTGAAAGCGGGGCTCAAACAGATACGCAGTATTTT	CASSESGAQTDTQYF
TRBJ1-5	TRBV2	-	-	TGTGCCAGCTGTACAGAAAGCAATCAGCCCCAGCATTTT	CASCTESNQPQHF
TRBJ1-1	TRBV6-5	-	TRBD1	TGTGCCAGCAGCCCGGACAGGAATGAAGCTTTCTTT	CASSPDRNEAFF
TRBJ1-4	TRBV10-3	-	TRBD1	TGTGCCATCAGTGAAGCCCGACAGGGAGGGAATGAAAAACTGTTTTTT	CAISEARQGGNEKLFF
TRBJ2-1	TRBV7-2	-	-	TGTGCCAGCAGCTTAGCGATGGGACCAAGCTCCTACAATGAGCAGTTCTTC	CASSLAMGPSSYNEQFF
TRBJ2-3	TRBV19	-	TRBD1	TGTGCCACCAACCGGGACAGGGGTTCGGATACGCAGTATTTT	CATNRDRGSDTQYF
TRBJ2-7	TRBV5-1	-	TRBD1	TGCGCCAGCAGCTTCGGACAGGGTAACAACGAGCAGTACTTC	CASSFGQGNNEQYF
TRBJ1-5	TRBV3-1/TRBV3-2	few	TRBD1	TGTGCCAGCAGCGGAGGGACAGCTAATCAGCCCCAGCATTTT	CASSGGTANQPQHF
TRBJ1-2	TRBV2	-	-	TGTGCCAGCCCTAGACAGTCTTATGGCTACACCTTC	CASPRQSYGYTF
TRBJ2-1	TRBV9	-	-	TGTGCCAGCAGCGTAGGAAGGGAACTCCGCCGCAATGAGCAGTTCTTC	CASSVGRELRRNEQFF
TRBJ2-2	TRBV30	-	-	TGTGCCTGGCGGAGGGATGGGACCGGGGAGCTGTTTTTT	CAWRRDGTGELFF
TRBJ2-7	TRBV5-1	-	TRBD2	TGCGCCAGCAGCTTGGGAGCGGGGGGTGTCGACGAGCAGTACTTC	CASSLGAGGVDEQYF
TRBJ1-6	TRBV6-1	few	-	TGTGCCAGCAGTGAAACCCTGGTTTGGGCACCCCTCCACTTT	CASSETLVWAPLHF
TRBJ2-1	TRBV28	-	TRBD1	TGTGCCAGCAGTCTCCGCGGGACAGGGCGATCGGGTGAGCAGTTCTTC	CASSLRGTGRSGEQFF
TRBJ2-7	TRBV5-6	-	-	TGTGCCAGCAGCTTGAGAAACGAGCAGTACTTC	CASSLRNEQYF
TRBJ1-5	TRBV7-8	-	-	TGTGCCAGCAGCTTAGCCCCCGCGGGGGGTGGCAATCAGCCCCAGCATTTT	CASSLAPAGGGNQPQHF